Given below is one T cell receptor beta chain in context. This clone's antigen is unknown. Base-call qualities are not available, and no considerably larger clone is one nucleotide away. This record belongs to a study of T cell changes during pregnancy in multiple sclerosis (dated by TCRdb to about 2019). Study-wide context: The study looked at changes in the T cell repertoire across pregnancy in women with multiple sclerosis.

The protocol used for the library was the immunoSEQ multiplex PCR assay. Held by TCRdb, this immuneACCESS table contains in-frame sequences only and omits some clones. Under half of the omission traces to an unresolved V gene where checked; the cause of the rest is unknown. Across this sample there are around 120,000 clones, with approximately 91% seen only once. Approximately 3.5% of the sample is held by the ten biggest clonotypes. The germline ends are 9 bases apart after V is trimmed by 2 bases and J by 1 base. From the cysteine through the phenylalanine, the CDR3 covers 14 amino acids. The CDR3 DNA has 42 bases and is translated from base 1. Reading the germline V gene (reference sequence) gives CDR1 SGHNT and CDR2 YYREEE.

The chain is made from TRBV5-4 and TRBJ1-1, with the identity of the D gene unclear. The sample in question was peripheral blood, obtained after pregnancy. The TCR originated in a female donor with multiple sclerosis, enrolled in a pregnancy study. The sequence in DNA is TGTGCCAGCAGCTTCGGAGGGAAGAACACTGAAGCTTTCTTT. The resulting protein is CASSFGGKNTEAFF.